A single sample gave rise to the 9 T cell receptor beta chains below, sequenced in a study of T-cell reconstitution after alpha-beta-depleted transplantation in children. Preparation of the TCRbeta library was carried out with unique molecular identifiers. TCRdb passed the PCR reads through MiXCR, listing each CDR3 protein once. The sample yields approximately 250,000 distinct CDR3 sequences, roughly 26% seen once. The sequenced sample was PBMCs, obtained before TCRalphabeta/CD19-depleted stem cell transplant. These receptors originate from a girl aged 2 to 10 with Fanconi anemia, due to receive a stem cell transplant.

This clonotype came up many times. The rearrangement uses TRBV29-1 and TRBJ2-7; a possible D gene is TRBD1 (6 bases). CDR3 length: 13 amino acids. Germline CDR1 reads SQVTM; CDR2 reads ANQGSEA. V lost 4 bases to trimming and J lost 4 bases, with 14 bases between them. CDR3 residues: CSVGGRLTYEQYF. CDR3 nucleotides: TGCAGCGTTGGGGGGCGGCTCACGTACGAGCAGTACTTC.

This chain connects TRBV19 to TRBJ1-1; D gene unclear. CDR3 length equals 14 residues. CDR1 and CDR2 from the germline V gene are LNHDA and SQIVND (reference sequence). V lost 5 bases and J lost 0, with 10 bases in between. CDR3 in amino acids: CASSEHRMNTEAFF. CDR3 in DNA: TGTGCCAGTAGTGAACACCGGATGAACACTGAAGCTTTCTTT. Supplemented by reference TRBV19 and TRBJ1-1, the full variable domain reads DGGITQSPKYLFRKEGQNVTLSCEQNLNHDAMYWYRQDPGQGLRLIYYSQIVNDFQKGDIAEGYSVSREKKESFPLTVTSAQKNPTAFYLCASSEHRMNTEAFFGQGTRLTVV.

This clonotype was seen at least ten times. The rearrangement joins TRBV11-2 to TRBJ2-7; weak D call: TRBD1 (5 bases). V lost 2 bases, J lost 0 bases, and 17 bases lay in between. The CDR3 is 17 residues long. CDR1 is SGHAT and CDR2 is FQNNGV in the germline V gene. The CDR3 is CASSLIHQGPSSYEQYF. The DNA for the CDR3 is TGTGCCAGCAGCTTAATCCACCAGGGCCCTAGCTCCTACGAGCAGTACTTC.

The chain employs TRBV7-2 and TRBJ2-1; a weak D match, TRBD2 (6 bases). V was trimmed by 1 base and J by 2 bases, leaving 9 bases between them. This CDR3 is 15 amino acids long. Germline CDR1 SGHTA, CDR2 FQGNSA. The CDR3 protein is CASSLDRGAYNEQFF. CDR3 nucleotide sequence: TGTGCCAGCAGCTTAGACCGCGGGGCCTACAATGAGCAGTTCTTC.

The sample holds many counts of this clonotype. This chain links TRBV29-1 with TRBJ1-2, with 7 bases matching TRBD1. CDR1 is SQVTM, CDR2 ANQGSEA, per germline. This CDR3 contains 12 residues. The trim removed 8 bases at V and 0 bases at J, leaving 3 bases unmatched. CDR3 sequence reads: CSTGTANYGYTF. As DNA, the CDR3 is TGCAGCACTGGGACAGCTAACTATGGCTACACCTTC.

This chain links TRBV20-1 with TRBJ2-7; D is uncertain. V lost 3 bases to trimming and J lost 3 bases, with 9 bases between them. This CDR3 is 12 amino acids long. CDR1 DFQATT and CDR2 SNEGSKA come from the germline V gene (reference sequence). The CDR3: CSASETYYEQYF. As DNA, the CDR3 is TGCAGTGCTAGTGAAACATACTACGAGCAGTACTTC.

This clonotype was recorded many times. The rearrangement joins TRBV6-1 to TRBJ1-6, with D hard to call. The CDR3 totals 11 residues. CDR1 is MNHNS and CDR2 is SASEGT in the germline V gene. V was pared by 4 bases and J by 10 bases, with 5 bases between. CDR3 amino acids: CASSVGSPLHF. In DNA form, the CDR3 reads TGTGCCAGCAGTGTGGGCTCACCCCTCCACTTT.

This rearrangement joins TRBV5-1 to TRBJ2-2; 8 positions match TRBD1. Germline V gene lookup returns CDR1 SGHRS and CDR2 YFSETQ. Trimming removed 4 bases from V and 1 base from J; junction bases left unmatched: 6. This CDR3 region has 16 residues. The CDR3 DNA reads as TGCGCCAGCAGCGGACAGGGAGTTGGGAACACCGGGGAGCTGTTTTTT. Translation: CASSGQGVGNTGELFF.

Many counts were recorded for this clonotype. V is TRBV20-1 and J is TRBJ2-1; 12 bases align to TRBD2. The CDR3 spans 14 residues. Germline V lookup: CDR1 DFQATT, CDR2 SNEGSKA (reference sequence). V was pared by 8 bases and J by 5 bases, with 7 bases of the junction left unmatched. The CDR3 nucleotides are TGCAGTACCAATCGACTAGCGGGGGACAATGAGCAGTTCTTC. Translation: CSTNRLAGDNEQFF.